What follows are 10 T cell receptor beta chains derived from one specimen sequenced in a study of T cell responses to AZD1222 COVID-19 vaccine. Using immunoSEQ multiplex PCR, the repertoire was profiled, and TCRdb retains in-frame clones only, with some absent. The table includes about 100,000 clones, about 88% detected once. The specimen was peripheral blood, collected on day 0 of AZD1222 vaccination. The receptors were sampled from an adult in good health.

The chain is built from TRBV6-6 and TRBJ1-2, with D possibly matching TRBD1 (6 bases). Looked up from germline, CDR1 is MNHNY and CDR2 is SVGAGI (reference sequence). The CDR3 has 16 residues. V was cut by 5 bases and J by 7 bases, with 23 bases left in between. The CDR3 DNA sequence: TGTGCCAGCAGTCCCCAAGGGACAAGTAACGACCCTGGCTACACCTTC. Its translation is CASSPQGTSNDPGYTF.

This chain links TRBV6-5 with TRBJ2-7, with D perhaps matching TRBD2 (7 bases). The CDR3 has 13 residues. In germline, CDR1 is MNHEY, CDR2 SVGAGI. Trimming left V 5 bases short and J 9 bases short, with 17 bases between. The CDR3 DNA reads as TGTGCCAGCAGTAAGGGGGGGACCCCGGGGCAGTACTTC. Its protein product is CASSKGGTPGQYF.

V gene TRBV9 combines with J gene TRBJ2-3; D gene uncertain. The CDR3 spans 13 residues. Germline V gives CDR1 SGDLS, CDR2 YYNGEE. The ends were cut back, 3 bases at V and 2 bases at J, with 7 bases in the middle. The CDR3 protein is CASSAVTTDTQYF. Here the CDR3 DNA reads TGTGCCAGCAGCGCCGTGACCACAGATACGCAGTATTTT. Looking up the rest from reference TRBV9 and TRBJ2-3 gives the full variable domain: DSGVTQTPKHLITATGQRVTLRCSPRSGDLSVYWYQQSLDQGLQFLIQYYNGEERAKGNILERFSAQQFPDLHSELNLSSLELGDSALYFCASSAVTTDTQYFGPGTRLTVL.

The chain couples TRBV27 to TRBJ2-1; 15 positions agree with TRBD2. Unmatched junction bases numbered 4, after V lost 7 bases and J lost 0 bases. Germline values: CDR1 MNHEY, CDR2 SMNVEV (reference sequence). The CDR3 runs to 17 residues. The CDR3 protein is CASTGLAGGSSYNEQFF. Written as DNA, the CDR3 is TGTGCCAGCACCGGACTAGCGGGAGGGAGCTCCTACAATGAGCAGTTCTTC.

The sample holds one count of this clone. The chain couples TRBV2 to TRBJ1-2, with 7 positions matching TRBD1. The CDR3 is 14 amino acids. Germline CDR1 reads SNHLY; CDR2 reads FYNNEI. V was pared by 4 bases and J by 6 bases, with 8 bases of the junction left unmatched. The CDR3 coding sequence is TGTGCCAGCAGTGCCGACAGGGTTCGGGATGGCTACACCTTC. Translating gives CASSADRVRDGYTF.

The rearrangement uses TRBV4-2 and TRBJ1-6, with no clear D. The V and J ends lost 0 bases and 4 bases respectively, with 7 bases between them. The CDR3 is made up of 15 amino acids. Germline CDR1 and CDR2: LGHNA and YNFKEQ. The CDR3, as DNA: TGTGCCAGCAGCCAAGAGAGACTGTATAATTCACCCCTCCACTTT. Encoded protein: CASSQERLYNSPLHF.

The J gene is TRBJ2-2, the V gene TRBV6-4, with D possibly matching TRBD1 (6 bases). This CDR3 contains 13 residues. Trimming removed 3 bases at V and 4 bases at J, with 6 bases between. CDR1 is MRHNA and CDR2 is SNTAGT in the germline V gene. In nucleotides, the CDR3 is TGTGCCAGCAGTGAGGGGGCCACCGGGGAGCTGTTTTTT. Its protein product is CASSEGATGELFF.

The rearrangement links TRBV27 to TRBJ1-6, with unresolved D. CDR1 MNHEY and CDR2 SMNVEV come from the germline V gene (reference sequence). V was cut by 7 bases and J by 7 bases, with 8 bases left in between. The CDR3 extends over 12 amino acids. DNA of the CDR3: TGTGCCAGCAATTCGGGGAATTCACCCCTCCACTTT. It codes for CASNSGNSPLHF.

The chain links TRBV4-3 to TRBJ2-1; TRBD2 might be the D (6 bases). Trimming removed 0 bases at V and 6 bases at J, with 21 bases between. CDR1 LGHNA and CDR2 YSLEER come from the germline V gene. The CDR3 spans 18 residues. DNA of the CDR3: TGCGCCAGCAGCCAAGATGCCGTCGGGAGAGTAGTTCCCAATGAGCAGTTCTTC. This sequence encodes CASSQDAVGRVVPNEQFF.

The rearrangement links TRBV27 to TRBJ2-7; D may correspond to TRBD1 or TRBD2 (6 bases each). The ends were cut back, 5 bases at V and 0 bases at J, with 14 bases in the middle. The CDR3 contains 15 residues. Germline-derived CDR1 and CDR2 are MNHEY and SMNVEV (reference sequence). The CDR3 region is CASSLLGGHSYEQYF. In DNA form, the CDR3 reads TGTGCCAGCAGTCTATTGGGGGGCCACTCCTACGAGCAGTACTTC.